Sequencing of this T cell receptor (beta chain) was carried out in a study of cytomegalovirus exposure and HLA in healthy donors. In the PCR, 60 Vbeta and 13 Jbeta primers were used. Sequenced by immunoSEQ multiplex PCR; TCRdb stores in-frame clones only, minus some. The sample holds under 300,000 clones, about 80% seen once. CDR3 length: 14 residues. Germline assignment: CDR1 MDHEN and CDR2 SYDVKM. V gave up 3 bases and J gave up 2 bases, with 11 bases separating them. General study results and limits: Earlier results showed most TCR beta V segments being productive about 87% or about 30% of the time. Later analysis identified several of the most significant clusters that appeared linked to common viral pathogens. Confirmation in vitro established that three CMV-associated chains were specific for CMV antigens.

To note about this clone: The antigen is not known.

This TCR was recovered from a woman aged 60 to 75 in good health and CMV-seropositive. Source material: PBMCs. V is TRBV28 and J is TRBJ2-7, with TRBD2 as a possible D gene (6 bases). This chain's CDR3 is CASSFYGRTYEQYF. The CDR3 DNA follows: TGTGCCAGCAGTTTTTACGGGAGAACCTACGAGCAGTACTTC. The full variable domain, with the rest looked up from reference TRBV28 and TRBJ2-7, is DVKVTQSSRYLVKRTGEKVFLECVQDMDHENMFWYRQDPGLGLRLIYFSYDVKMKEKGDIPEGYSVSREKKERFSLILESASTNQTSMYLCASSFYGRTYEQYFGPGTRLTVT.